Shown below are 14 T cell receptor beta chains from a single sample sequenced in a study of neurological immune-mediated disorders. TCRdb independently ran MiXCR on the 5' RACE reads; one entry per CDR3 protein. The data hold 45,000 to 55,000 distinct CDR3 sequences, with approximately 3.9% observed a single time. The sample consisted of PBMCs. All receptors come from a man between 60 and 70 years old with multiple sclerosis.

This clonotype was found many times. This chain uses TRBV12-3 or TRBV12-4 with TRBJ2-3; tentatively, D is TRBD2 (6 bases). The CDR3 spans 13 residues. The ends were cut back, 2 bases at V and 5 bases at J, with 8 bases in the middle. CDR3 DNA sequence: TGTGCCAGCAGTTTAACCGGGAGAGATACGCAGTATTTT. Translation gives CASSLTGRDTQYF.

This clonotype occurred many times. V and J are TRBV6-5 and TRBJ1-1; TRBD1 aligns across 7 bases. Germline CDR1 and CDR2: MNHEY and SVGAGI. Losses at the gene ends were 5 bases for V and 6 bases for J; bases not matched to a gene: 12. This CDR3 is built from 15 residues. This CDR3 reads CASSKRDSRQAEAFF. The CDR3 nucleotides are TGTGCCAGCAGTAAGCGGGACAGTAGGCAAGCTGAAGCTTTCTTT.

This clonotype was detected many times. The chain uses TRBV20-1 and TRBJ2-1, with D possibly being TRBD2 (6 bases). The V end lost 0 bases, the J end lost 10 bases, and 10 bases lay between the germline ends. This CDR3 region has 12 residues. The germline V gene has CDR1 DFQATT and CDR2 SNEGSKA (reference sequence). The CDR3 region is CSARERGGEQFF. In nucleotides, the CDR3 is TGCAGTGCTAGAGAGCGAGGAGGGGAGCAGTTCTTC.

This clonotype was detected ten times or more. The chain couples TRBV5-1 to TRBJ2-3; possibly TRBD2 for D (5 bases). Trimming took 2 bases from V and 2 from J, leaving 12 bases between them. Germline assignment: CDR1 SGHRS and CDR2 YFSETQ. This CDR3 has 15 residues. CDR3 in DNA: TGCGCCAGCAGCTTACAGCGGAGCTTCACAGATACGCAGTATTTT. It specifies CASSLQRSFTDTQYF. The full variable domain, rest sourced from reference TRBV5-1 and TRBJ2-3, is KAGVTQTPRYLIKTRGQQVTLSCSPISGHRSVSWYQQTPGQGLQFLFEYFSETQRNKGNFPGRFSGRQFSNSRSEMNVSTLELGDSALYLCASSLQRSFTDTQYFGPGTRLTVL.

In its sample, this clonotype was seen many times. The chain links TRBV6-5 to TRBJ1-4, with TRBD1 as a possible D gene (5 bases). V was pared by 0 bases and J by 5 bases, with 16 bases between. Germline-derived CDR1 and CDR2 are MNHEY and SVGAGI. The CDR3 length is 17 residues. Here the CDR3 reads CASSYSRGTGINEKLFF. As DNA, the CDR3 is TGTGCCAGCAGTTACTCGCGCGGGACTGGGATCAATGAAAAACTGTTTTTT.

This clonotype was detected many times. V and J are TRBV14 and TRBJ2-3; TRBD2 matches 9 bases. V dropped 3 bases and J dropped 0; count of bases not matched to a gene: 1. The CDR3 is made up of 15 amino acids. CDR1 and CDR2 from the germline V gene are SGHDN and FVKESK. The CDR3 nucleotides read TGTGCCAGCAGCCAGAGCGGGGGGAGCACAGATACGCAGTATTTT. Protein product: CASSQSGGSTDTQYF.

This clonotype came up many times. This chain joins TRBV27 and TRBJ1-6, with D unresolved. Germline V gives CDR1 MNHEY, CDR2 SMNVEV (reference sequence). This CDR3 is 12 amino acids long. V lost 2 bases to trimming and J lost 11 bases, with 7 bases between them. CDR3 DNA sequence: TGTGCCAGCAGTTTAAACCGGGCACCCCTCCACTTT. This translates into CASSLNRAPLHF.

This clonotype was observed at least ten times. The chain couples TRBV20-1 to TRBJ2-2; 7 positions match TRBD1. The CDR3 is made up of 15 amino acids. The germline CDR1 and CDR2 sequences are DFQATT and SNEGSKA (reference sequence). With V trimmed by 5 bases and J by 0 bases, 6 bases remained unmatched. The CDR3 DNA is TGCAGTGCTGTACCCGGGACAGCGAACACCGGGGAGCTGTTTTTT. Amino acids: CSAVPGTANTGELFF.

In regard to this clonotype: A much larger clone is a single base away; this may be a read error. V usage is TRBV7-6 and J usage is TRBJ2-3; TRBD2 might be the D (5 bases). This CDR3 spans 12 amino acids. CDR1 is SGHVS and CDR2 is FNYEAQ in the germline V gene. The CDR3 spells CANSHLADTQYF. The CDR3 DNA reads TGTGCCAACAGCCATTTAGCGGATACGCAGTATTTT.

This clonotype was counted many times. The chain employs TRBV7-3 and TRBJ2-1; 10 bases match TRBD2. Germline V lookup: CDR1 SGHTA, CDR2 FQGTGA. CDR3 size: 15 residues. Trimming took 5 bases from V and 7 from J; bases not matched to a gene: 8. As DNA, the CDR3 is TGTGCCAGCAGCCGCCAGCGGGGGGGCAGGAATGAGCAGTTCTTC. It specifies CASSRQRGGRNEQFF.

The table lists this clonotype with a few counts. This chain joins TRBV6-1 and TRBJ2-7; D remains unclear. Germline-derived CDR1 and CDR2 are MNHNS and SASEGT. The CDR3 runs 11 residues. The V end lost 2 bases, the J end lost 10 bases, and 9 bases lay between the germline ends. The CDR3 protein is CASSELGTQYF. CDR3 sequence (DNA): TGTGCCAGCAGTGAACTCGGAACACAGTACTTC.

The chain links TRBV5-1 to TRBJ1-6, with a possible D match to TRBD1 (6 bases). Trimming shortened V by 2 bases and J by 6 bases, and 9 bases separated the two germline ends. CDR3 size: 14 residues. The V gene's germline CDR1 is SGHRS and CDR2 YFSETQ. CDR3: CASSLGGTNSPLHF. CDR3 coding DNA: TGCGCCAGCAGCTTAGGGGGTACTAATTCACCCCTCCACTTT.

This clonotype was recorded at least ten times. The rearrangement uses TRBV5-1 and TRBJ1-1; D gene uncertain. Trimming took off 0 bases at V and 1 base at J, with 7 bases between the two ends. Per germline, CDR1 SGHRS and CDR2 YFSETQ. This CDR3 region has 14 residues. The CDR3 DNA reads TGCGCCAGCAGCTTGGGTCCACAGAACACTGAAGCTTTCTTT. Protein product: CASSLGPQNTEAFF.

This clonotype was seen repeatedly, ten times or more. The chain recombines TRBV20-1 with TRBJ2-2; D is perhaps TRBD1 (6 bases). The germline V and J ends were trimmed by 5 bases and 0 bases, with 10 bases remaining between them. The germline gives CDR1 DFQATT, CDR2 SNEGSKA (reference sequence). CDR3 length: 14 amino acids. Here the CDR3 DNA reads TGCAGTGCTCGACAGGCCGCGAACACCGGGGAGCTGTTTTTT. This translates into CSARQAANTGELFF.